Described below is a single T cell receptor (beta chain) sequence and its context. Its binding antigen is unknown. The record has no base qualities; no much larger clone is one base away. This sample stems from a study of blood T cell repertoires in COVID-19 (dated by TCRdb to 2018 to 2020). Study-level background: Collaborator samples came from the United States, Italy and Spain and covered acute and convalescent phases of COVID-19. Deeply sampled blood TCRbeta repertoires from subjects exposed to, actively infected with, or recovered from COVID-19 were included in the dataset. The samples were drawn from the first 160 participants of the ongoing ImmuneRACE study and from roughly 1,300 subjects provided by 6 global collaborators. HLA class I and class II types, where available, came from metadata supplied by the sample provider rather than from assay-based typing. The material from the prospective study consisted of cDNA or gDNA derived from T cells, B-cell-depleted T cells, or PBMCs. The repertoires were released in a freely available public database meant as a resource for research on the immune response to SARS-CoV-2. The sample metadata nearly always contained a de-identified subject ID, COVID-19 status, age in years and sex.

Whole blood was collected in K2EDTA tubes by collaborating institutions according to the institutions' own protocols. For TCRbeta analysis, collaborator samples were shipped as frozen whole blood, as isolated PBMCs, or as DNA extracted from either sample type. The immunoSEQ Assay, a bias-controlled multiplex PCR, was used to amplify TCRbeta CDR3 regions from genomic DNA. In the paper's pipeline: Nucleated cell counts per sample were estimated from amplification of reference gene primers within the assay. Sequence reads were collapsed and filtered to measure the absolute abundance of every unique TCRbeta CDR3 rearrangement. For each sample, productive Simpson clonality was calculated as the square root of Simpson's diversity index over productive rearrangements. As stored in TCRdb, this immuneACCESS dataset retains in-frame rearrangements with V and J assigned. A fraction of the clones does not appear; measured against another copy, unresolved V genes explain less than half of the discrepancy, and the remainder lacks a known reason. V and J calls and clone size are given by that table; D and trimming were obtained from the DNA. The sample profile shows some 60,000 clones; less than 85% of them were found once. Of the sample, 18% is held by the ten largest clones.

Here is what the overall study found, with its caveats: The amount of clinical and demographic metadata varied by source and participant and was provided uncurated.

Clipping removes 4 bases from V and 9 bases from J, with 3 as the unmatched junction base count. Inclusive of the bounding cysteine and phenylalanine, the CDR3 is 12 residues long. Only CDR3 DNA is held: 36 bases, read in frame from base 1. For CDR1 and CDR2, the germline V gene (reference sequence) lists SEHNR and FQNEAQ. Here the chain combines TRBV7-9 and TRBJ2-1; TRBD1 matches 7 bases in the middle. The sequenced sample consisted of peripheral blood. The clonotype originates from a woman between 50 and 59 years old with active or convalescent COVID-19. CDR3 reads: CASSSQGTEQFF. The DNA sequence is TGTGCCAGCAGCTCACAGGGGACTGAGCAGTTCTTC.